This TCR beta chain was retrieved from a study of metastatic and nonmetastatic thyroid tumors. Nobody among the patients had been given any treatment before thyroid surgery. Per germline, CDR1 SSHAT and CDR2 FNYEAQ (reference sequence). The V segment lost 1 base and the J segment 4 bases; nucleotides outside the gene matches: 9. This CDR3 contains 16 residues. MiXCR reprocessed the PCR reads for TCRdb. The sample has roughly 81,000 clones; around 7.8% are singletons. This clone was counted ten times or more. Sequencing was carried out using blood. V gene TRBV7-7 combines with J gene TRBJ2-5; TRBD2 agrees at 7 bases. The sequence was obtained from a female donor with papillary thyroid cancer or a benign thyroid nodule (not recorded which). Some clones in this sample may be carry-over from other donors' samples. The CDR3 loop reads CASSLGPGGGRETQYF. The CDR3 DNA sequence: TGTGCCAGCAGCTTAGGGCCCGGCGGGGGACGAGAGACCCAGTACTTC.